This passage covers 17 T cell receptor beta chains from one sample sequenced in a study of Tregs in tolerant kidney transplant recipients. Some clones are missing from TCRdb's copy, which holds only in-frame ones; the method was immunoSEQ multiplex PCR. The repertoire has more than 15,000 clones, approximately 90% of them found once; the top ten carry over 10%. The material sequenced was CD8+ T cells from blood. The receptors were gathered from a human donor in good health.

By its share, this clone is medium-sized (0.01 to 0.1%). This chain joins TRBV4-3 and TRBJ1-1, with D hard to call. This CDR3 comprises 14 residues. Trimming took 3 bases from V and 1 from J, leaving 9 bases between them. Germline CDR1 and CDR2: LGHNA and YSLEER. The CDR3 is CASSQGFRNTEAFF. CDR3 DNA sequence: TGCGCCAGCAGCCAGGGGTTTAGGAACACTGAAGCTTTCTTT.

This chain uses TRBV7-6 with TRBJ2-7; tentatively, D is TRBD1 (8 bases). Trimming took off 0 bases at V and 3 bases at J, with 12 bases between the two ends. This CDR3 comprises 15 residues. Germline V gives CDR1 SGHVS, CDR2 FNYEAQ. The CDR3 bases are TGTGCCAGCAGCTTAGCGCGGGGGACAGGCTACGAGCAGTACTTC. Protein: CASSLARGTGYEQYF.

This chain joins TRBV5-1 and TRBJ1-2, with a possible D match to TRBD1 (6 bases). The germline gives CDR1 SGHRS, CDR2 YFSETQ. The V gene lost 4 bases and the J gene lost 4 bases, with 20 bases spanning the gap. The CDR3 runs 16 residues. In DNA, the CDR3 is TGCGCCAGCAGCCTGGGGGACACCCACGGGGGCTATGGCTACACCTTC. Its translation: CASSLGDTHGGYGYTF.

V and J are TRBV4-3 and TRBJ2-3, with TRBD1 matching 7 bases. Germline CDR1 LGHNA, CDR2 YSLEER. The CDR3 length is 17 residues. Trimming took 1 base from V and 0 from J; bases not matched to a gene: 7. CDR3 in DNA: TGCGCCAGCAGCCAAGGGATGGTACAGGGGAGCACAGATACGCAGTATTTT. Protein: CASSQGMVQGSTDTQYF.

The rearrangement joins TRBV7-3 to TRBJ2-2; D possibly corresponds to TRBD1 (5 bases). The CDR3 contains 15 residues. Germline V gene sequence: CDR1 SGHTA, CDR2 FQGTGA. Between the trimmed V and J ends, which lost 1 base and 2 bases, there was a span of 8 bases. As DNA, the CDR3 is TGTGCCAGCAGCTTAATAGGACATAACACCGGGGAGCTGTTTTTT. Protein sequence: CASSLIGHNTGELFF. The full variable domain, its missing parts supplied by reference TRBV7-3 and TRBJ2-2, is GAGVSQTPSNKVTEKGKYVELRCDPISGHTALYWYRQSLGQGPEFLIYFQGTGAADDSGLPNDRFFAVRPEGSVSTLKIQRTERGDSAVYLCASSLIGHNTGELFFGEGSRLTVL.

This chain uses TRBV5-3 with TRBJ2-2; 8 nucleotides line up with TRBD1. TRBV5-3 qualifies as an ORF whose function is uncertain. V was clipped by 6 bases and J by 4 bases; unmatched bases: 5. The CDR3 length is 14 residues. This chain's CDR3 is CARTGQVTTGELFF. The DNA of the CDR3 is TGTGCCAGAACGGGACAGGTGACCACCGGGGAGCTGTTTTTT.

This clone showed up just once. V and J are TRBV7-2 and TRBJ2-4, with TRBD2 identical over 13 bases. Germline V gene lookup returns CDR1 SGHTA and CDR2 FQGNSA. V was clipped by 5 bases and J by 4 bases; unmatched bases: 2. The CDR3 is 15 amino acids. The CDR3 region is CASSQGLAGKNIQYF. The CDR3 nucleotides read TGTGCCAGCAGCCAGGGACTAGCGGGGAAAAACATTCAGTACTTC.

This rearrangement joins TRBV30 to TRBJ2-3; 9 bases agree with TRBD1. J was trimmed by 6 bases and V by 7 bases; bases with no gene match: 11. From germline, CDR1 is GTSNPN and CDR2 SVGIG (reference sequence). The CDR3 is made up of 14 amino acids. CDR3 in DNA: TGTGCCTACTCACGGACAGGGGAGGCCGATACGCAGTATTTT. It yields the protein CAYSRTGEADTQYF. The full variable domain, rest sourced from reference TRBV30 and TRBJ2-3, is SQTIHQWPATLVQPVGSPLSLECTVEGTSNPNLYWYRQAAGRGLQLLFYSVGIGQISSEVPQNLSASRPQDRQFILSSKKLLLSDSGFYLCAYSRTGEADTQYFGPGTRLTVL.

The gene calls are TRBV9 and TRBJ1-2; 11 positions agree with TRBD1. The CDR3 has 17 residues. V shed 1 base and J 6 bases; nucleotides not matched to a gene: 11. Looked up from germline, CDR1 is SGDLS and CDR2 is YYNGEE. CDR3 protein: CASSVTSGQGAWNGYTF. CDR3 in DNA: TGTGCCAGCAGCGTAACTTCCGGACAGGGGGCATGGAATGGCTACACCTTC.

This clone was recorded a few times. CDR3 sequence: CASSLETGDTQYF. CDR3 nucleotides: TGTGCCAGCAGCTTAGAAACAGGAGATACGCAGTATTTT. The rearrangement joins TRBV7-6 to TRBJ2-3; tentative D call: TRBD1 (5 bases). Germline V gene data show CDR1 as SGHVS and CDR2 as FNYEAQ. The length of the CDR3 is 13 residues. Trimming removed 1 base at V and 5 bases at J, with 7 bases between.

This clone was counted only a few times. This chain joins TRBV9 and TRBJ2-1; D is possibly TRBD2 (5 bases). V was shortened by 4 bases and J by 5 bases, with 10 bases between the two germline ends. CDR1 is SGDLS, CDR2 YYNGEE, per germline. CDR3 length: 13 residues. CDR3 amino acids: CASSRTGHNEQFF. The DNA of the CDR3 is TGTGCCAGCAGCCGGACTGGCCACAATGAGCAGTTCTTC. Full variable domain (outside the CDR3, taken from reference TRBV9 and TRBJ2-1): DSGVTQTPKHLITATGQRVTLRCSPRSGDLSVYWYQQSLDQGLQFLIQYYNGEERAKGNILERFSAQQFPDLHSELNLSSLELGDSALYFCASSRTGHNEQFFGPGTRLTVL.

The gene calls are TRBV7-3 and TRBJ1-2, with 7 bases fitting TRBD1. Germline V gives CDR1 SGHTA, CDR2 FQGTGA. The CDR3 is 15 residues long. The V gene end was trimmed by 2 bases and the J gene end by 3 bases; junction bases not matched to a gene: 6. CDR3 loop: CASSLSPGGDYGYTF. CDR3 DNA: TGTGCCAGCAGCTTATCTCCAGGGGGGGACTATGGCTACACCTTC.

The chain employs TRBV19 and TRBJ2-1, with 7 bases that match TRBD2. The J segment lost 0 bases and the V segment lost 3 bases, leaving 11 bases of the junction unmatched. CDR1 is LNHDA, CDR2 SQIVND, per germline (reference sequence). CDR3 size: 18 residues. The CDR3: CASSIFGGRAFSYNEQFF. In DNA, the CDR3 is TGTGCCAGTAGTATCTTTGGCGGGAGAGCCTTCTCCTACAATGAGCAGTTCTTC.

In nucleotides, the CDR3 is TGTGCCAGCAGTTTAAGGTTTGGCCAGCGGTACACCGGGGAGCTGTTTTTT. Amino acids: CASSLRFGQRYTGELFF. V and J are TRBV27 and TRBJ2-2; D is perhaps TRBD2 (5 bases). The CDR3 covers 17 residues. Germline assignment: CDR1 MNHEY and CDR2 SMNVEV (reference sequence). V lost 2 bases and J lost 3, with 16 bases in between.

The chain has TRBV18 and TRBJ2-1, with TRBD2 matching 7 bases. The CDR3 runs to 11 residues. Germline V gives CDR1 KGHSH, CDR2 LQKENI. V lost 4 bases and J lost 10; bases outside the gene matches: 1. The CDR3 region is CASSREGEQFF. The CDR3 nucleotides are TGTGCCAGCTCACGGGAGGGCGAGCAGTTCTTC.

This chain links TRBV4-1 with TRBJ1-5; D remains ambiguous. Deletions cut 0 bases from V and 2 bases from J, with 8 bases between. CDR1 and CDR2 from the germline V gene are MGHRA and YSYEKL. The CDR3 loop spans 15 amino acids. The CDR3 DNA reads as TGCGCCAGCAGCCAAGATCTGTTAGGCAATCAGCCCCAGCATTTT. Translating it yields CASSQDLLGNQPQHF.

V usage is TRBV6-5 and J usage is TRBJ1-1, with D unclear. Germline values: CDR1 MNHEY, CDR2 SVGAGI. V was clipped by 0 bases and J by 6 bases, with 8 bases between them. This CDR3 contains 13 residues. The DNA of the CDR3 is TGTGCCAGCAGTTACTCGACGGCGGCTGAAGCTTTCTTT. As protein: CASSYSTAAEAFF.